Each of the 31 T cell receptor beta chains below was sequenced from the same sample in a study of blood T cell repertoires in COVID-19 (TCRdb year 2020). Library preparation was by the immunoSEQ multiplex PCR assay. Imported from immuneACCESS, the table was reduced by TCRdb to in-frame sequences with V and J called. These copies leave out some clones; in studies compared against another copy, an unresolved V gene accounts for under half, and the cause of the remainder is not known. The sample contains hundreds of thousands of clones, about four fifths of them found a single time. Of the sample, approximately 4% falls within the top ten clones. Sequencing was carried out using peripheral blood. Every receptor here comes from a woman over 75 with acute or convalescent COVID-19.

The chain combines TRBV2 with TRBJ1-2, with TRBD1 matching 7 bases. CDR1 and CDR2 from the germline V gene are SNHLY and FYNNEI. V lost 4 bases to trimming and J lost 11 bases; unmatched junction nucleotides: 7. The CDR3 consists of 12 residues. The CDR3 DNA reads as TGTGCCAGCAGTGTTTCTACAGGGGCGTACACCTTC. Its protein product is CASSVSTGAYTF.

Comment on this clone: The junction departs from the called germline gene at one end, perhaps through a read error. The rearrangement uses TRBV9 and TRBJ2-7; D possibly corresponds to TRBD1 (5 bases). The germline V gene has CDR1 SGDLS and CDR2 YYNGEE. The CDR3 has 12 amino acids. CDR3 DNA sequence: TGTGCCAGCAGCGTAGAGGGGCCCCCGAATAACTTC. Encoded protein: CASSVEGPPNNF. Variable domain in full (rest from reference TRBV9 and TRBJ2-7): DSGVTQTPKHLITATGQRVTLRCSPRSGDLSVYWYQQSLDQGLQFLIQYYNGEERAKGNILERFSAQQFPDLHSELNLSSLELGDSALYFCASSVEGPPNNFGPGTRLTVT.

V is TRBV28 and J is TRBJ1-5; 9 bases map to TRBD1. V trimming: 5 bases; J trimming: 5 bases; junction bases outside the gene matches: 7. CDR3 length: 15 amino acids. Germline V gene lookup returns CDR1 MDHEN and CDR2 SYDVKM. CDR3 nucleotide sequence: TGTGCCAGCAGTCTCGGGACAGGGCGGGATCAGCCCCAGCATTTT. Translated, it gives CASSLGTGRDQPQHF. The variable domain in full, completed from reference TRBV28 and TRBJ1-5, reads DVKVTQSSRYLVKRTGEKVFLECVQDMDHENMFWYRQDPGLGLRLIYFSYDVKMKEKGDIPEGYSVSREKKERFSLILESASTNQTSMYLCASSLGTGRDQPQHFGDGTRLSIL.

CDR3 sequence reads: CASSDTGNGYTF. In nucleotides, the CDR3 is TGTGCCAGCAGTGACACGGGGAACGGCTACACCTTC. V usage is TRBV6-4 and J usage is TRBJ1-2; D not resolved. Per the germline V gene, CDR1 is MRHNA and CDR2 is SNTAGT. The CDR3 consists of 12 residues. V lost 2 bases to trimming and J lost 8 bases, with 9 bases between them.

This chain's CDR3 is CASSLEAGQGREQYF. The CDR3, as DNA: TGCGCCAGCAGCTTGGAGGCAGGGCAAGGTCGCGAGCAGTACTTC. The chain has TRBV5-1 and TRBJ2-7, with D perhaps matching TRBD1 (5 bases). The germline CDR1 and CDR2 sequences are SGHRS and YFSETQ. V was cut by 0 bases and J by 6 bases, with 16 bases left in between. This CDR3 has 15 residues.

This chain links TRBV19 with TRBJ1-1, with TRBD1 matching over 7 bases. The CDR3 contains 14 residues. V shed 7 bases, J shed 0 bases, and the junction held 5 bases outside the gene matches. Germline V gene sequence: CDR1 LNHDA, CDR2 SQIVND (reference sequence). CDR3 DNA sequence: TGTGCCAGTACCCAGGGACAGCTGAACACTGAAGCTTTCTTT. Protein product: CASTQGQLNTEAFF. The full variable domain, rest sourced from reference TRBV19 and TRBJ1-1, is DGGITQSPKYLFRKEGQNVTLSCEQNLNHDAMYWYRQDPGQGLRLIYYSQIVNDFQKGDIAEGYSVSREKKESFPLTVTSAQKNPTAFYLCASTQGQLNTEAFFGQGTRLTVV.

The V gene is TRBV7-2, the J gene TRBJ2-5; 7 bases align to TRBD2. The CDR3 has 16 amino acids. V shed 5 bases and J 1 base; nucleotides not matched to a gene: 10. The germline gives CDR1 SGHTA, CDR2 FQGNSA. The CDR3 spells CASSLPGLPLQETQYF. Here the CDR3 DNA reads TGTGCCAGCAGCCTCCCGGGACTACCCCTCCAAGAGACCCAGTACTTC.

This clone was seen more than once but under ten times. V gene TRBV2 combines with J gene TRBJ2-1; perhaps TRBD2 as D (7 bases). Germline CDR1 reads SNHLY; CDR2 reads FYNNEI. V lost 3 bases and J lost 8, with 17 bases in between. The length of the CDR3 is 15 residues. The CDR3 nucleotides are TGTGCCAGCAGTGACGCCGGGGGGCCGTGGGATGAGCAGTTCTTC. Translating gives CASSDAGGPWDEQFF.

The chain joins TRBV5-1 to TRBJ2-2; 10 bases map to TRBD1. The CDR3 covers 16 residues. Unmatched junction bases numbered 8, after V lost 5 bases and J lost 4 bases. CDR1 SGHRS and CDR2 YFSETQ come from the germline V gene. CDR3 nucleotide sequence: TGCGCCAGCAGGACTACCGGGACAGGGGTCACCGGGGAGCTGTTTTTT. This gives the protein CASRTTGTGVTGELFF. The full variable domain, with the rest looked up from reference TRBV5-1 and TRBJ2-2, is KAGVTQTPRYLIKTRGQQVTLSCSPISGHRSVSWYQQTPGQGLQFLFEYFSETQRNKGNFPGRFSGRQFSNSRSEMNVSTLELGDSALYLCASRTTGTGVTGELFFGEGSRLTVL.

This CDR3 reads CASSSETGIYGYTF. As DNA, the CDR3 is TGTGCCAGCAGCTCAGAGACGGGAATCTATGGCTACACCTTC. The rearrangement joins TRBV7-2 to TRBJ1-2; D gene uncertain. CDR1 is SGHTA, CDR2 FQGNSA, per germline. V gave up 4 bases and J gave up 4 bases, with 13 bases separating them. The CDR3 has 14 amino acids.

This clone was detected only a few times. This chain connects TRBV2 to TRBJ2-7, with TRBD1 matching over 8 bases. The CDR3 is 15 amino acids. V shed 2 bases, J shed 4 bases, and the junction held 7 bases outside the gene matches. CDR1 is SNHLY, CDR2 FYNNEI, per germline. In DNA, the CDR3 is TGTGCCAGCAGTGAATGGGGCAGGGGGCAATACGAGCAGTACTTC. The encoded protein is CASSEWGRGQYEQYF. Full variable domain (remainder filled in from reference TRBV2 and TRBJ2-7): EPEVTQTPSHQVTQMGQEVILRCVPISNHLYFYWYRQILGQKVEFLVSFYNNEISEKSEIFDDQFSVERPDGSNFTLKIRSTKLEDSAMYFCASSEWGRGQYEQYFGPGTRLTVT.

The rearrangement uses TRBV20-1 and TRBJ2-3, with 7 bases fitting TRBD2. V lost 3 bases and J lost 2; bases outside the gene matches: 11. The CDR3 is 16 residues long. Germline V gene lookup returns CDR1 DFQATT and CDR2 SNEGSKA (reference sequence). In DNA form, the CDR3 reads TGCAGTGCTAGTCGAGGACTAGGTCGTTACACAGATACGCAGTATTTT. Protein sequence: CSASRGLGRYTDTQYF.

The genes are TRBV28 and TRBJ2-3; TRBD1 agrees at 7 bases. Per the germline V gene, CDR1 is MDHEN and CDR2 is SYDVKM. Trimming took 4 bases from V and 4 from J; bases not matched to a gene: 14. There are 17 residues in the CDR3. The CDR3, as DNA: TGTGCCAGCAGTTCTGCCGGACAGGCCGGGTTCGCAGATACGCAGTATTTT. It specifies CASSSAGQAGFADTQYF. Full variable domain (rest looked up from reference TRBV28 and TRBJ2-3): DVKVTQSSRYLVKRTGEKVFLECVQDMDHENMFWYRQDPGLGLRLIYFSYDVKMKEKGDIPEGYSVSREKKERFSLILESASTNQTSMYLCASSSAGQAGFADTQYFGPGTRLTVL.

The chain couples TRBV5-4 to TRBJ1-2; 8 positions agree with TRBD1. J lost 8 bases, V lost 3 bases, and 18 bases had no gene match. The CDR3 runs to 17 residues. Germline-derived CDR1 and CDR2 are SGHNT and YYREEE (reference sequence). CDR3 loop: CASSSPDRTGKVGGYTF. The CDR3 DNA reads TGTGCCAGCAGCTCTCCCGACAGGACAGGGAAGGTGGGCGGCTACACCTTC. Full variable domain (remainder filled in from reference TRBV5-4 and TRBJ1-2): ETGVTQSPTHLIKTRGQQVTLRCSSQSGHNTVSWYQQALGQGPQFIFQYYREEENGRGNFPPRFSGLQFPNYSSELNVNALELDDSALYLCASSSPDRTGKVGGYTFGSGTRLTVV.

This sequence joins TRBV6-1 and TRBJ2-2; no definite D call. CDR3 size: 16 residues. Germline V lookup: CDR1 MNHNS, CDR2 SASEGT. V was shortened by 3 bases and J by 6 bases, with 17 bases between the two germline ends. This chain's CDR3 is CASSDQVSSLPGELFF. CDR3 in DNA: TGTGCCAGCAGTGATCAGGTCTCCTCTTTGCCCGGGGAGCTGTTTTTT.

This chain joins TRBV27 and TRBJ1-5, with 9 bases matching TRBD1. Germline loops: CDR1 MNHEY, CDR2 SMNVEV (reference sequence). V shed 3 bases and J 9 bases; nucleotides not matched to a gene: 3. This CDR3 comprises 13 residues. CDR3 in DNA: TGTGCCAGCAGTTTGGGACAGGGAACGCCCCAGCATTTT. Translated, it gives CASSLGQGTPQHF.

The rearrangement links TRBV28 to TRBJ1-2; perhaps TRBD1 as D (6 bases). Germline-derived CDR1 and CDR2 are MDHEN and SYDVKM. V was cut by 3 bases and J by 5 bases, with 16 bases left in between. This CDR3 spans 15 amino acids. The chain's CDR3 is CASSFPTGGAYGYTF. CDR3 coding DNA: TGTGCCAGCAGTTTCCCGACAGGTGGGGCGTATGGCTACACCTTC.

CDR3 nucleotide sequence: TGTGCCAGCAGCTCCCAGGGGGCTGCTGTGTACGAGCAGTACTTC. Protein sequence: CASSSQGAAVYEQYF. The chain uses TRBV7-2 and TRBJ2-7; TRBD1 aligns across 8 bases. CDR3 size: 15 residues. Germline V gene sequence: CDR1 SGHTA, CDR2 FQGNSA. Germline trimming cut 4 bases from V and 4 bases from J; bases unmatched to any gene: 9.

This clone has more than one count but fewer than ten. V gene TRBV18 combines with J gene TRBJ2-7; 9 bases agree with TRBD1. After removal of 2 bases from V and 7 bases from J, the junction contained 6 bases not matched to a gene. Germline CDR1 is KGHSH and CDR2 is LQKENI. The CDR3 covers 14 residues. CDR3 loop: CASSPDRGLLEQYF. In DNA, the CDR3 is TGTGCCAGCTCACCAGACAGGGGGTTATTGGAGCAGTACTTC.

The chain links TRBV4-2 to TRBJ2-1; TRBD1 matches 9 bases. CDR1 and CDR2 (germline): LGHNA, YNFKEQ. V was pared by 2 bases and J by 5 bases, with 10 bases of the junction left unmatched. The CDR3 runs to 17 residues. CDR3 protein: CASSQIQGQGRNNEQFF. The CDR3 DNA is TGTGCCAGCAGCCAAATTCAGGGACAGGGTAGGAACAATGAGCAGTTCTTC.

V is TRBV14 and J is TRBJ1-2; D is possibly TRBD1 (6 bases). The CDR3 is 14 amino acids. Looked up from germline, CDR1 is SGHDN and CDR2 is FVKESK. Trimming stripped 3 bases from V and 8 bases from J, with 16 bases between. This CDR3 reads CASSHGQPRGGYTF. The CDR3 region has the DNA TGTGCCAGCAGCCACGGACAGCCTAGAGGCGGCTACACCTTC.

This chain connects TRBV7-2 to TRBJ2-1; possible D gene TRBD2, 7 bases. The length of the CDR3 is 15 residues. With 3 bases removed from V and 6 bases from J, the gap between germline ends came to 15 bases. Germline V gives CDR1 SGHTA, CDR2 FQGNSA. The CDR3 protein is CASSLFRGASNEQFF. CDR3 coding DNA: TGTGCCAGCAGCTTGTTCCGGGGGGCATCCAATGAGCAGTTCTTC. The whole variable domain, filled in from reference TRBV7-2 and TRBJ2-1, reads GAGVSQSPSNKVTEKGKDVELRCDPISGHTALYWYRQSLGQGLEFLIYFQGNSAPDKSGLPSDRFSAERTGGSVSTLTIQRTQQEDSAVYLCASSLFRGASNEQFFGPGTRLTVL.

The V and J genes are TRBV4-2 and TRBJ2-5; 8 positions match TRBD2. Germline CDR1 reads LGHNA; CDR2 reads YNFKEQ. The CDR3 has 18 amino acids. J was trimmed by 4 bases and V by 1 base; bases with no gene match: 14. The CDR3 region has the DNA TGTGCCAGCAGCCAAGGGGATTCCTCCGGGGGGGCCGGAGAGACCCAGTACTTC. Its translation: CASSQGDSSGGAGETQYF.

As to this clone: The identical CDR3 is also encoded by other nucleotide sequences in the sample. The V gene is TRBV2, the J gene TRBJ1-1; 9 nucleotides agree with TRBD1. V was clipped by 4 bases and J by 1 base; unmatched bases: 1. Germline V gives CDR1 SNHLY, CDR2 FYNNEI. The CDR3 covers 14 residues. The CDR3, as DNA: TGTGCCAGCAGTGGGGGACAGGGGAACACTGAAGCTTTCTTT. It translates to CASSGGQGNTEAFF.

This clone was found once. V gene TRBV6-1 combines with J gene TRBJ1-2; D unclear. Germline assignment: CDR1 MNHNS and CDR2 SASEGT. Trimming shortened V by 2 bases and J by 4 bases, and 8 bases separated the two germline ends. The CDR3 spans 13 residues. CDR3 residues: CASSELQAYGYTF. CDR3 bases: TGTGCCAGCAGTGAACTGCAGGCCTATGGCTACACCTTC.

V is TRBV19 and J is TRBJ2-3; D is undetermined. The V and J ends lost 7 bases and 2 bases respectively, with 10 bases between them. The CDR3 runs to 13 residues. Germline values: CDR1 LNHDA, CDR2 SQIVND (reference sequence). DNA for the CDR3: TGTGCCAGTAACAGCCCTGACACAGATACGCAGTATTTT. It codes for CASNSPDTDTQYF. The variable domain in full, completed from reference TRBV19 and TRBJ2-3, reads DGGITQSPKYLFRKEGQNVTLSCEQNLNHDAMYWYRQDPGQGLRLIYYSQIVNDFQKGDIAEGYSVSREKKESFPLTVTSAQKNPTAFYLCASNSPDTDTQYFGPGTRLTVL.

V gene TRBV6-5 combines with J gene TRBJ1-2; 9 bases agree with TRBD1. CDR3 length equals 15 residues. Germline V CDR1 and CDR2: MNHEY, SVGAGI. The V gene end was trimmed by 5 bases and the J gene end by 4 bases; junction bases not matched to a gene: 8. CDR3 sequence reads: CASSQPGQGSYGYTF. Written as DNA, the CDR3 is TGTGCCAGCAGTCAACCGGGACAGGGCTCCTATGGCTACACCTTC.

The chain is built from TRBV19 and TRBJ1-4; TRBD1 matches 9 bases. The CDR3 length is 13 residues. Germline values: CDR1 LNHDA, CDR2 SQIVND (reference sequence). V lost 11 bases to trimming and J lost 6 bases; unmatched junction nucleotides: 7. The CDR3 spells CAARDRADEKLFF. The CDR3 DNA sequence: TGTGCCGCAAGGGACAGGGCGGATGAAAAACTGTTTTTT.

V gene TRBV6-5 combines with J gene TRBJ1-4; D unresolved. The germline V gene encodes CDR1 MNHEY and CDR2 SVGAGI. This CDR3 has 16 amino acids. V was cut by 4 bases and J by 0 bases, with 12 bases left in between. Here the CDR3 reads CASSFQWETTNEKLFF. The CDR3 region has the DNA TGTGCCAGCAGTTTCCAGTGGGAGACAACTAATGAAAAACTGTTTTTT.

This chain joins TRBV19 and TRBJ1-6; the D gene is possibly TRBD1 (5 bases). CDR3 size: 15 residues. Germline-derived CDR1 and CDR2 are LNHDA and SQIVND (reference sequence). The ends were cut back, 3 bases at V and 6 bases at J, with 12 bases in the middle. CDR3 nucleotide sequence: TGTGCCAGTAGTATGATGTTAGACAGTAATTCACCCCTCCACTTT. Residues: CASSMMLDSNSPLHF.

The V call is TRBV24-1, the J call TRBJ1-5; 8 nucleotides agree with TRBD1. After removal of 3 bases from V and 8 bases from J, the junction contained 8 bases not matched to a gene. CDR1 KGHDR and CDR2 SFDVKD come from the germline V gene. This CDR3 has 15 amino acids. This chain's CDR3 is CATSDAGQGGKPQHF. The CDR3 DNA sequence: TGTGCCACCAGTGATGCAGGACAGGGCGGGAAGCCCCAGCATTTT.